This T cell receptor (beta chain) was sequenced in a study of patients and donors after allogeneic stem cell transplantation. This clonotype was counted between two and nine times. TCRdb independently ran MiXCR on the RT-PCR reads; one entry per CDR3 protein. Found here are about 200,000 distinct CDR3 sequences, about 37% of them singletons; the top ten hold roughly 12%. The sequence came from a human donor who was either an allogeneic HSCT recipient or a stem cell or donor lymphocyte infusion donor (not recorded which). It is not recorded whose cells these are; they may come from a transplant donor. The sequenced sample consisted of blood, either unsorted or a sorted T cell fraction (not recorded which).

The DNA for the CDR3 is TGTGCCAGCAGCAAAGATCCGGACAGGCACTTAGAGACCCAGTACTTC. Translating it yields CASSKDPDRHLETQYF. The chain employs TRBV21-1 and TRBJ2-5; no check of the table's D call, TRBD1, against the DNA was made. TRBV21-1 is a pseudogene locus. The CDR3 consists of 16 residues.